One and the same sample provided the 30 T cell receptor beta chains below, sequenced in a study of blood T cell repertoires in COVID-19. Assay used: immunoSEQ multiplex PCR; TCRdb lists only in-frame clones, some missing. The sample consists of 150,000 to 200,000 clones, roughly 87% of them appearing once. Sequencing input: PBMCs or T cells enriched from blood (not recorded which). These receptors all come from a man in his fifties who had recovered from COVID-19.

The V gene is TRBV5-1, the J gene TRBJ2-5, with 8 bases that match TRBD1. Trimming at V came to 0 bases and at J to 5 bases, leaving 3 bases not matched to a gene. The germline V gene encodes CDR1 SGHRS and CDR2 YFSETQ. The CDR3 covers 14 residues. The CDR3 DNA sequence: TGCGCCAGCAGCTTGGGACAGGGGAAGGAGACCCAGTACTTC. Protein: CASSLGQGKETQYF. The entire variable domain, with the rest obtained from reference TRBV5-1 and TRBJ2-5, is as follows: KAGVTQTPRYLIKTRGQQVTLSCSPISGHRSVSWYQQTPGQGLQFLFEYFSETQRNKGNFPGRFSGRQFSNSRSEMNVSTLELGDSALYLCASSLGQGKETQYFGPGTRLLVL.

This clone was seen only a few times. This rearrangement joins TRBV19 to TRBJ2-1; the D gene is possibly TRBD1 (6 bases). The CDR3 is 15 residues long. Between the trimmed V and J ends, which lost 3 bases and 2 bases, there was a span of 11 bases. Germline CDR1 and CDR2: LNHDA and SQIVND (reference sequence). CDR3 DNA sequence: TGTGCCAGTAGTATTGCCGGGACACCCTACAATGAGCAGTTCTTC. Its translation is CASSIAGTPYNEQFF.

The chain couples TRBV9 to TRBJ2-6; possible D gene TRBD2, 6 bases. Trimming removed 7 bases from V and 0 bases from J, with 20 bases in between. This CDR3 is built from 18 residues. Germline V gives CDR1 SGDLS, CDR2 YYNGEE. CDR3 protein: CASQEGPRRSSGANVLTF. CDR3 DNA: TGTGCCAGCCAGGAGGGACCACGCAGGAGCTCTGGGGCCAACGTCCTGACTTTC.

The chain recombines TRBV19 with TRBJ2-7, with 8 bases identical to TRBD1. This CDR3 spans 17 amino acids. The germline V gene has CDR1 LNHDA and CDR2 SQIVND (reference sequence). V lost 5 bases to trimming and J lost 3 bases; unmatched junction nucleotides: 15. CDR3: CASSEGIIRQGNYEQYF. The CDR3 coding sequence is TGTGCCAGTAGTGAGGGGATCATCCGACAGGGGAACTACGAGCAGTACTTC. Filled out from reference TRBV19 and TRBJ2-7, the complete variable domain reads DGGITQSPKYLFRKEGQNVTLSCEQNLNHDAMYWYRQDPGQGLRLIYYSQIVNDFQKGDIAEGYSVSREKKESFPLTVTSAQKNPTAFYLCASSEGIIRQGNYEQYFGPGTRLTVT.

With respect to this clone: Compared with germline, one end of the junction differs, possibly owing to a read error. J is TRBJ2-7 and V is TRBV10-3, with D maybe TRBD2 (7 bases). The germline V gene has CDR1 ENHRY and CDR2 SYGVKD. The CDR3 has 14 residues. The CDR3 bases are TGTGCCATCAAATCGGCGGGGGCTATCTACGAACAGTACTTC. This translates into CAIKSAGAIYEQYF.

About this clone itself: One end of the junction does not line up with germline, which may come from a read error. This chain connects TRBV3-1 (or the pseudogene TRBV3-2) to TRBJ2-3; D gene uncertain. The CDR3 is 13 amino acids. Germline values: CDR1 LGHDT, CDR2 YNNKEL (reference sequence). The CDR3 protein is CASSPLRTDTQYF. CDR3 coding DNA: TGTGCCAGCAGCCCTCTCCGCACTGATACGCAGTATTTT.

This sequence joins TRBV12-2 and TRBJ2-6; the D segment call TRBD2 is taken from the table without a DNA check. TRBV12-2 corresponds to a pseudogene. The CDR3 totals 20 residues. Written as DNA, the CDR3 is TGTGCAAGTCGCTTAGCGGTGCCCGCTAGCGGGAGCTCTGGGGCCAACGTCCTGACTTTC. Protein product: CASRLAVPASGSSGANVLTF.

The CDR3 DNA reads TGTGCCAGCAGCACTCCCAGGACTAGCGGGGTGAGCACAGATACGCAGTATTTT. It specifies CASSTPRTSGVSTDTQYF. The genes are TRBV5-4 and TRBJ2-3; the match to TRBD2 covers 12 bases. The CDR3 totals 18 residues. Germline CDR1 SGHNT, CDR2 YYREEE (reference sequence). The junction had 9 bases not matched to a gene; V was cut back by 4 bases and J by 0 bases.

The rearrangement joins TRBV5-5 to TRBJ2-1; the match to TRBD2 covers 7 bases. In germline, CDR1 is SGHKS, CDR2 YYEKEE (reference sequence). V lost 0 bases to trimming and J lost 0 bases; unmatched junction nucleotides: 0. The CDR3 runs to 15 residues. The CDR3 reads CASSLVAGSYNEQFF. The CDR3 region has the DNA TGTGCCAGCAGCTTGGTAGCGGGCTCCTACAATGAGCAGTTCTTC.

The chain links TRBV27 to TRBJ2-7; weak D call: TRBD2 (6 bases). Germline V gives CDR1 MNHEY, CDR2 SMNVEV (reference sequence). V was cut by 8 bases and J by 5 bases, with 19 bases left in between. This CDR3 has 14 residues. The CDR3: CASSVMGRGDEQYF. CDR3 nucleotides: TGTGCCAGCTCAGTTATGGGGCGGGGCGACGAGCAGTACTTC.

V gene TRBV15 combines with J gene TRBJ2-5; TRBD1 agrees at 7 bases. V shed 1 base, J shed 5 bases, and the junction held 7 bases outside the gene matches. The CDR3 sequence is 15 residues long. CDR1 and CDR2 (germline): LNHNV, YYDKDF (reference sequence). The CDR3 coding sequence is TGTGCCACCAGCAGAGGGGGGCAGGGGGAGGAGACCCAGTACTTC. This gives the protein CATSRGGQGEETQYF.

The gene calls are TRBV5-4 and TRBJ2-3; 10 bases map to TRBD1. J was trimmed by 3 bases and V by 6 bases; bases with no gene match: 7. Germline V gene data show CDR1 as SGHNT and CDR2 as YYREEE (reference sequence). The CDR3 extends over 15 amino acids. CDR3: CASMGRDRGTDTQYF. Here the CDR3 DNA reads TGTGCCAGCATGGGCCGGGACAGGGGTACAGATACGCAGTATTTT.

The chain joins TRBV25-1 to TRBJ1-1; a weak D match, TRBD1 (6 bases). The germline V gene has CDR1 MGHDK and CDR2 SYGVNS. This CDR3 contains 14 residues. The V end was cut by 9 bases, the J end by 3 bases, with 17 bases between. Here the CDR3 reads CASTSGQYYTEAFF. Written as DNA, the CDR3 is TGTGCCAGTACCTCGGGACAATATTACACTGAAGCTTTCTTT.

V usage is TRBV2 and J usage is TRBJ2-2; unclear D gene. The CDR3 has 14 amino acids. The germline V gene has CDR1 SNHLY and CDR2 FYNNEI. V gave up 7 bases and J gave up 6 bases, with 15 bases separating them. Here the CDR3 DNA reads TGTGCCAGCATGGTGCTAGATAACGCCGGGGAGCTGTTTTTT. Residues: CASMVLDNAGELFF.

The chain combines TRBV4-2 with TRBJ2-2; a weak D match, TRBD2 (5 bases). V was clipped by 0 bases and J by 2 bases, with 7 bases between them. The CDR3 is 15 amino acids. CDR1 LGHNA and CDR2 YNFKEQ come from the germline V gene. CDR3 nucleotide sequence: TGTGCCAGCAGCCAAGATACTAGTAACACCGGGGAGCTGTTTTTT. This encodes CASSQDTSNTGELFF.

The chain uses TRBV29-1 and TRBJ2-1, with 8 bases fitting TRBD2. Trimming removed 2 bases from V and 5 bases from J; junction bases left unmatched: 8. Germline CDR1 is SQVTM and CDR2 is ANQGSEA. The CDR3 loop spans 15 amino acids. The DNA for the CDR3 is TGCAGCGTTGAAAGGGGAAGCGGGAGAAACAATGAGCAGTTCTTC. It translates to CSVERGSGRNNEQFF.

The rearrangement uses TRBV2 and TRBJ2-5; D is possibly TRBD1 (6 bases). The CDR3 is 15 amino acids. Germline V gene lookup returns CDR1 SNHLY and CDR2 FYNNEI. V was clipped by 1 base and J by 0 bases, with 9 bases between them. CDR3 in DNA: TGTGCCAGCAGTGAAGATAGGGACAACCAAGAGACCCAGTACTTC. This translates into CASSEDRDNQETQYF. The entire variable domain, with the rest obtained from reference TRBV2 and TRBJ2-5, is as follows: EPEVTQTPSHQVTQMGQEVILRCVPISNHLYFYWYRQILGQKVEFLVSFYNNEISEKSEIFDDQFSVERPDGSNFTLKIRSTKLEDSAMYFCASSEDRDNQETQYFGPGTRLLVL.

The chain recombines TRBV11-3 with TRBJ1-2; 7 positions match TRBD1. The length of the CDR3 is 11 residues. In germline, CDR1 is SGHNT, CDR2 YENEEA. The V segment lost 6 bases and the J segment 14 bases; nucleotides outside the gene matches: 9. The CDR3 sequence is CASRGKGGLTF. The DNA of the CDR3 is TGTGCCAGCAGGGGAAAAGGGGGCTTAACCTTC.

The CDR3: CASSKMGNTDTQYF. Here the CDR3 DNA reads TGTGCCAGCAGCAAAATGGGCAACACAGATACGCAGTATTTT. The chain carries TRBV21-1 and TRBJ2-3; TRBD1, the table's D call, was not compared with the DNA. TRBV21-1 is termed a pseudogene. This CDR3 has 14 amino acids.

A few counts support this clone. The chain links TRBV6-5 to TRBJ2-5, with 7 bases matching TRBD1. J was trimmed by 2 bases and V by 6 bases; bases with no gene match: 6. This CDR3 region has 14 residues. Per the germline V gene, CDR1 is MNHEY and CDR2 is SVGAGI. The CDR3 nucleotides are TGTGCCAGCAGACAGACAGGGCGTCAAGAGACCCAGTACTTC. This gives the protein CASRQTGRQETQYF.

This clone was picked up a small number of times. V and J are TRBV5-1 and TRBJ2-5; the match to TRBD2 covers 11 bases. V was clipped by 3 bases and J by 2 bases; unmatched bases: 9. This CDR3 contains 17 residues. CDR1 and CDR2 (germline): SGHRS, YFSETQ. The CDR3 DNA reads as TGCGCCAGCAGCTACGGGGATAGACTAGCGGGGCAAGAGACCCAGTACTTC. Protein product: CASSYGDRLAGQETQYF.

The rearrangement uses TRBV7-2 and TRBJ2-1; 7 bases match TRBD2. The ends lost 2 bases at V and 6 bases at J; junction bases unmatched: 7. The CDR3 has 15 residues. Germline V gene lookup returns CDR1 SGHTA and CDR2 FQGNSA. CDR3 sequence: CASSLWLAAGNEQFF. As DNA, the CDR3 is TGTGCCAGCAGCTTATGGCTAGCGGCTGGCAATGAGCAGTTCTTC.

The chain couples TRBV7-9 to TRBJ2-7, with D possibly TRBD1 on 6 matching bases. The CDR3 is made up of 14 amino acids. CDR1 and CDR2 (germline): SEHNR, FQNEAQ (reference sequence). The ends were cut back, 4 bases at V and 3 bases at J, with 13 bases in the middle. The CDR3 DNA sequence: TGTGCCAGCAGCTCCTCGGGACACTACTACGAGCAGTACTTC. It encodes CASSSSGHYYEQYF.

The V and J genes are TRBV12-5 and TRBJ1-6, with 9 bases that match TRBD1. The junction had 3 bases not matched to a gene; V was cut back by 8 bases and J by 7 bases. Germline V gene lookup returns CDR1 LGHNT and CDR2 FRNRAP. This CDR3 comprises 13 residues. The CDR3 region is CASRDRENSPLHF. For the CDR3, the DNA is TGTGCTAGTAGGGACAGGGAGAATTCACCCCTCCACTTT.

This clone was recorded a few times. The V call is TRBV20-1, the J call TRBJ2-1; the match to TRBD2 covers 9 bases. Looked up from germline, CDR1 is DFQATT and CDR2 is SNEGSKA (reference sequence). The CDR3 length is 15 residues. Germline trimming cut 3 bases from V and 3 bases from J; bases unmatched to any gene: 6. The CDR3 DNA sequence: TGCAGTGCTAGTCGGCGGGAGGGGTTCTACAATGAGCAGTTCTTC. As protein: CSASRREGFYNEQFF.

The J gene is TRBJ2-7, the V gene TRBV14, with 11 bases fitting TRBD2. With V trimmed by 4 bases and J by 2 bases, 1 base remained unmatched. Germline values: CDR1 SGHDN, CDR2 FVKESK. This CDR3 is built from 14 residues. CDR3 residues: CASSRTSGPYEQYF. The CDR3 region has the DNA TGTGCCAGCAGCCGGACTAGCGGGCCCTACGAGCAGTACTTC.

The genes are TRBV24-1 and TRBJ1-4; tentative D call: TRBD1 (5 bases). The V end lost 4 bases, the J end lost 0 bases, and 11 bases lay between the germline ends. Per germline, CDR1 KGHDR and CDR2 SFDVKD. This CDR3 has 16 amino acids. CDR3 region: CATSEGGFSTNEKLFF. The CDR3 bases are TGTGCCACCAGTGAGGGGGGGTTTTCAACTAATGAAAAACTGTTTTTT.

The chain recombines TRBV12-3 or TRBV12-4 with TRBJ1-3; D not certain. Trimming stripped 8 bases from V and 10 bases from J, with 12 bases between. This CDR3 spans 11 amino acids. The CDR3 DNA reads TGTGCCAGCGGAAGCCTCAGGACCATATATTTT. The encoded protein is CASGSLRTIYF.

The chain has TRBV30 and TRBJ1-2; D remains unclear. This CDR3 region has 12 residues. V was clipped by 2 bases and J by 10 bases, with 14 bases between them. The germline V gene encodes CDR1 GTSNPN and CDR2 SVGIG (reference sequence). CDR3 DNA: TGTGCCTGGAGTCAGAGGGAGTCAGCCTACACCTTC. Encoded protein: CAWSQRESAYTF.

The CDR3 loop is CASSQPGAEAGTQYF. DNA of the CDR3: TGCGCCAGCAGTCAACCGGGAGCGGAGGCGGGTACGCAGTATTTT. The V call is TRBV23-1, the J call TRBJ2-3; a possible D gene is TRBD2 (6 bases). TRBV23-1 is identified as an open reading frame with a role that is uncertain. Trimming took off 2 bases at V and 8 bases at J, with 17 bases between the two ends. The CDR3 consists of 15 residues.